This is a list of T cell receptor beta chains from one sample in a study of cytomegalovirus exposure and HLA in healthy donors. Profiled with immunoSEQ multiplex PCR; TCRdb holds only in-frame clones, not every one. The sample consists of approximately 170,000 clones, roughly 72% of them appearing once. The sequenced sample was PBMCs. The origin of the receptors is a woman in her twenties or thirties in good health and CMV-seropositive. Each CDR3 is given with its conserved first and last residue. Each record gives: D gene, J gene, clone size, V gene, CDR3 protein, CDR3 DNA. A D gene is named only where the DNA matches it firmly. A clone size is listed for some rows: how often the clone was seen (once, few, many), or a class if it is expanded.

>TRBD1|TRBJ1-2|.|TRBV5-8
CASSLRGQVGDGYTF
TGTGCCAGCAGCTTGAGAGGACAGGTTGGGGATGGCTACACCTTC
>TRBD1|TRBJ1-1|.|TRBV6-1
CASRTLTGGTEAFF
TGTGCCAGCAGAACACTAACAGGGGGCACTGAAGCTTTCTTT
>TRBD2|TRBJ2-3|.|TRBV5-1
CASSLPGLAGTDTQYF
TGCGCCAGCAGCTTGCCGGGACTAGCGGGGACAGATACGCAGTATTTT
>TRBD1|TRBJ1-4|.|TRBV27
CASSHSLGQGDGEKLFF
TGTGCCAGCAGCCACAGCCTTGGACAGGGCGACGGTGAAAAACTGTTTTTT
>.|TRBJ1-1|few|TRBV7-9
CASSLLNTEAFF
TGTGCCAGCAGCTTACTAAACACTGAAGCTTTCTTT
>.|TRBJ2-4|.|TRBV6-1
CASSESPRNIQYF
TGTGCCAGCAGTGAGTCGCCCCGGAACATTCAGTACTTC
>TRBD2|TRBJ2-1|once|TRBV28
CASSPELAGNEQFF
TGTGCCAGCAGTCCCGAACTAGCGGGCAATGAGCAGTTCTTC
>.|TRBJ2-7|.|TRBV11-2
CASSLEAGSYEQYF
TGTGCCAGCAGCTTAGAAGCGGGTTCCTACGAGCAGTACTTC
>.|TRBJ1-6|.|TRBV7-9
CASTSEQGNSPLHF
TGTGCCAGCACCTCGGAACAGGGAAATTCACCCCTCCACTTT
>.|TRBJ2-7|.|TRBV4-3
CASSQATPDEQYF
TGCGCCAGCAGCCAAGCTACCCCGGACGAGCAGTACTTC
>.|TRBJ1-1|.|TRBV5-1
CASSLAEGVNEAFF
TGCGCCAGCAGCTTGGCCGAGGGGGTGAATGAAGCTTTCTTT
>.|TRBJ1-1|.|TRBV10-3
CAISESVRVSSAFF
TGTGCCATCAGTGAGTCGGTGCGGGTTTCATCGGCTTTCTTT
>.|TRBJ2-5|.|TRBV5-4
CASSLGTDQETQYF
TGTGCCAGCAGCTTGGGGACAGATCAAGAGACCCAGTACTTC
>.|TRBJ1-4|.|TRBV5-1
CASSLEARENEKLFF
TGCGCCAGCAGCTTGGAGGCGAGGGAGAATGAAAAACTGTTTTTT
>.|TRBJ1-1|once|TRBV5-1
CASSLGVDSEAFF
TGCGCCAGCAGCTTGGGGGTGGACAGTGAAGCTTTCTTT
>TRBD1|TRBJ2-5|.|TRBV19
CASSAGTGEETQYF
TGTGCCAGTAGTGCGGGGACAGGGGAAGAGACCCAGTACTTC
>.|TRBJ2-7|.|TRBV2
CASKGEFNEQYF
TGTGCCAGCAAGGGGGAATTCAACGAGCAGTACTTC
>TRBD2|TRBJ2-3|few|TRBV7-9
CASSLATSGTDTQYF
TGTGCCAGCAGCTTAGCGACTAGCGGCACAGATACGCAGTATTTT